This is a list of T cell receptor beta chains from one sample in a study of vaccination and CD4 T cells after COVID-19. TCRdb analysed the PCR reads with MiXCR anew, one entry per CDR3 protein. The sample contains 9,500 to 15,000 distinct CDR3 sequences, 45% to 55% of which appear only once. The antigens of these receptors remain unknown. The specimen sequenced was CD4+ T cells from blood, cultured in vitro. The receptors come from a human donor who had recovered from COVID-19. Both conserved end residues are part of each CDR3. D genes are given only for firm matches. The size of a clone is reported for some rows only, either as once, few or many, or as a class for expanded clones.

v_call,d_call,j_call,clone_size,cdr3_nt,cdr3_aa
TRBV7-3,.,TRBJ1-1,.,TGTGCCAGCAGCTCTCTAACAGGGGAAGCTTTCTTT,CASSSLTGEAFF
TRBV24-1,.,TRBJ1-5,few,TGTGCCACCAGTGACGCCCGTAGGGGAGCTAATCAGCCCCAGCATTTT,CATSDARRGANQPQHF
TRBV2,.,TRBJ1-1,few,TGTGCCAGCAGTGCGGAGGGTATAAACACTGAAGCTTTCTTT,CASSAEGINTEAFF
TRBV7-2,.,TRBJ2-2,.,TGTGCCAGCAGCTTAAGAATTAGGAATGGGGACACCGGGGAGCTGTTTTTT,CASSLRIRNGDTGELFF
TRBV5-4,TRBD1,TRBJ2-1,.,TGTGCCAGCAGCTTGGTCGTCGGACAGGCTTTCGGGAATGAGCAGTTCTTC,CASSLVVGQAFGNEQFF
TRBV7-9,.,TRBJ1-5,.,TGTGCCAGCAGCTTTAGCTCTCTGGGCCTTTACAATCAGCCCCAGCATTTT,CASSFSSLGLYNQPQHF
TRBV20-1,.,TRBJ2-3,few,TGCAGTGCTAGTCCCTTAGCGGATTCTAGCACAGATACGCAGTATTTT,CSASPLADSSTDTQYF
TRBV7-9,TRBD2,TRBJ2-2,.,TGTGCCAGCAGCGCGCGGGAGGGCCTCACCGGGGAGCTGTTTTTT,CASSAREGLTGELFF
TRBV2,TRBD2,TRBJ2-2,.,TGTGCCAGCAGTAAAGAGCGAGCGGGAGTTGGCGCCGGGGAGCTGTTTTTT,CASSKERAGVGAGELFF
TRBV11-2,.,TRBJ2-7,.,TGTGCCAGCAGCTTAGAGGGGCAAAGGGCCTCCTACGAGCAGTACTTC,CASSLEGQRASYEQYF
TRBV28,TRBD1,TRBJ2-5,.,TGTGCCAGCAGGGACAGGGCGACGCAAGAGACCCAGTACTTC,CASRDRATQETQYF
TRBV20-1,.,TRBJ2-2,.,TGCAGTGCTAGAGAGGGGTCGGCCGGGGAGCTGTTTTTT,CSAREGSAGELFF
TRBV2,TRBD2,TRBJ2-5,few,TGTGCCAGCAGTGTGGGACGGGAGGGCTGGGAGACCCAGTACTTC,CASSVGREGWETQYF
TRBV6-1,TRBD2,TRBJ2-1,.,TGTGCCAGCAGTCGCCAGCGGGAGGTACCGCCTGAGCAGTTCTTC,CASSRQREVPPEQFF
TRBV28,.,TRBJ1-5,.,TGTGCCGCAAAGGGTACAACCCAGCATTTT,CAAKGTTQHF
TRBV6-7,TRBD2,TRBJ2-7,.,TGTGCCAGCAGGGTAGCGGGAGGAGGCGAGCAGTACTTC,CASRVAGGGEQYF
TRBV19,.,TRBJ1-4,.,TGTGCCAGTAAGACAGCTGATCTTGCAACTAATGAAAAACTGTTTTTT,CASKTADLATNEKLFF
TRBV12-3/TRBV12-4,.,TRBJ1-5,.,TGTGCCAGCAGCCAATACAGAGGTGAAAATCAGCCCCAGCATTTT,CASSQYRGENQPQHF
TRBV7-9,.,TRBJ1-3,.,TGTGCCAGCAGGGAAGTCCAAGGGGTTGGAAACACCATATATTTT,CASREVQGVGNTIYF
TRBV12-3/TRBV12-4,.,TRBJ2-5,few,TGTGCCAGCAGCATTTCAGGGGCTCGGGAGACCCAGTACTTC,CASSISGARETQYF
TRBV7-9,TRBD1,TRBJ1-6,.,TGTGCCAGCAGCAGGGACAGGGCACAGAATTCACCCCTCCACTTT,CASSRDRAQNSPLHF
TRBV5-1,TRBD1,TRBJ1-1,.,TGCGCCAGCAGCTCCCGGGGGACAGAGAACACTGAAGCTTTCTTT,CASSSRGTENTEAFF
TRBV11-3,.,TRBJ1-1,.,TGTGCCAGCAGCTTAAACCCCACTGAAGCTTTCTTT,CASSLNPTEAFF
TRBV10-3,.,TRBJ2-1,.,TGTGCCATCAGTGAGTCGACGGGCGAGCAGTTCTTC,CAISESTGEQFF
TRBV20-1,.,TRBJ1-5,.,TGCAGTGCTAGAAGAGCAGGGGCGGGTAGCAATCAGCCCCAGCATTTT,CSARRAGAGSNQPQHF
TRBV7-8,TRBD2,TRBJ2-1,.,TGTGCCAGCAGCCCTAGCGGGAGGGCCCGCGGTGAGCAGTTCTTC,CASSPSGRARGEQFF
TRBV2,.,TRBJ2-7,.,TGTGCCAGCTCGGGCAGGACCTACGAGCAGTACTTC,CASSGRTYEQYF
TRBV7-9,.,TRBJ2-7,.,TGTGCCAGCAGCTCCCCCGGGGGAGCGAGCTCCTACGAGCAGTACTTC,CASSSPGGASSYEQYF
TRBV10-3,.,TRBJ2-5,few,TGTGCCATCAGTGGACAAAGTCGGGAGACCCAGTACTTC,CAISGQSRETQYF
TRBV2,TRBD1,TRBJ1-5,few,TGTGCCAGCAACGAACAGGGGTCGGGCAATCAGCCCCAGCATTTT,CASNEQGSGNQPQHF
TRBV7-8,.,TRBJ1-5,.,TGTGCCAGCGGCGAGGGGGGCGGGACCGATCAGCCCCAGCATTTT,CASGEGGGTDQPQHF
TRBV7-6,TRBD1,TRBJ1-4,few,TGTGCCAGCAGCTCGGACAGGGGGAGGGAAAAACTGTTTTTT,CASSSDRGREKLFF
TRBV6-1,TRBD2,TRBJ2-4,.,TGTGCCTGCCGAAATCTAGCGGGAGCGGTAGCCAAAAACATTCAGTACTTC,CACRNLAGAVAKNIQYF
TRBV7-2,.,TRBJ1-1,few,TGTGCCAGCAGCTTAAGTTCAGGGAACACTGAAGCTTTCTTT,CASSLSSGNTEAFF
TRBV11-2,.,TRBJ1-5,.,TGTGCCAGCAGCTCGCAGGGTGATCAGCCCCAGCATTTT,CASSSQGDQPQHF
TRBV7-7,TRBD1,TRBJ2-2,few,TGTGCTAGCAGCTTAGGACAGGGGGCTACAGCCGGGGAGCTGTTTTTT,CASSLGQGATAGELFF
TRBV5-4,.,TRBJ2-1,.,TGTGCCAGCAGCTTTAAAATAGCGGAGGCCAATGAGCAGTTCTTC,CASSFKIAEANEQFF
TRBV19,TRBD2,TRBJ2-2,.,TGTGCCAGTAGCCCGACTAGCGGGAGGGGCACCGGGGAGCTGTTTTTT,CASSPTSGRGTGELFF
TRBV6-1,TRBD2,TRBJ2-3,few,TGTGCCAGCAGCGGGACTAGCGGGAGGGTAGGGGATACGCAGTATTTT,CASSGTSGRVGDTQYF
TRBV28,.,TRBJ1-5,.,TGTGCCAGCAGTTTAACCCCCCATAGCAATCAGCCCCAGCATTTT,CASSLTPHSNQPQHF